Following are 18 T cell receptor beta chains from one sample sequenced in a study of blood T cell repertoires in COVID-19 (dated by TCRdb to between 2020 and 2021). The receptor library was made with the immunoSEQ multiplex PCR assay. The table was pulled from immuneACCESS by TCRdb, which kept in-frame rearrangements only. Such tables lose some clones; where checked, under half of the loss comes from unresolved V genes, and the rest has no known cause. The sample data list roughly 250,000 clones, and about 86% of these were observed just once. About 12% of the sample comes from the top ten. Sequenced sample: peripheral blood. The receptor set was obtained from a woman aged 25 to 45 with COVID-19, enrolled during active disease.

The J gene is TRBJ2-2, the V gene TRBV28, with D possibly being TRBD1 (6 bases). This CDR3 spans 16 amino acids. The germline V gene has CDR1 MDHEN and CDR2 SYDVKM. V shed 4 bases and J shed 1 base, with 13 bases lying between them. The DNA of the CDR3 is TGTGCCAGCAGTTCTCACAGGGTGGGGAACACCGGGGAGCTGTTTTTT. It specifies CASSSHRVGNTGELFF.

The CDR3 DNA follows: TGCGCCAGCAGCCAAGCCTCGACTCGGTCCTACAATGAGCAGTTCTTC. It encodes CASSQASTRSYNEQFF. The chain uses TRBV4-1 and TRBJ2-1; D unclear. Germline CDR1 and CDR2: MGHRA and YSYEKL. V was pared by 1 base and J by 1 base, with 11 bases between. The CDR3 totals 16 residues.

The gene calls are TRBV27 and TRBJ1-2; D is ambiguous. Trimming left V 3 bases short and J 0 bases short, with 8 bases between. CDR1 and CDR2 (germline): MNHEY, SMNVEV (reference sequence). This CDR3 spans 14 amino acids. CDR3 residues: CASSLIASNYGYTF. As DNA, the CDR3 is TGTGCCAGCAGTTTGATAGCCTCTAACTATGGCTACACCTTC.

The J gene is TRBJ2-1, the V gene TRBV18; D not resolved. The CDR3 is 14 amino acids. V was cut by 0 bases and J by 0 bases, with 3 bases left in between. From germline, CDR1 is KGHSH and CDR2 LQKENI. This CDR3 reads CASSPPASYNEQFF. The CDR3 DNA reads TGTGCCAGCTCACCACCGGCCTCCTACAATGAGCAGTTCTTC. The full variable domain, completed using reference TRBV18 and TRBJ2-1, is NAGVMQNPRHLVRRRGQEARLRCSPMKGHSHVYWYRQLPEEGLKFMVYLQKENIIDESGMPKERFSAEFPKEGPSILRIQQVVRGDSAAYFCASSPPASYNEQFFGPGTRLTVL.

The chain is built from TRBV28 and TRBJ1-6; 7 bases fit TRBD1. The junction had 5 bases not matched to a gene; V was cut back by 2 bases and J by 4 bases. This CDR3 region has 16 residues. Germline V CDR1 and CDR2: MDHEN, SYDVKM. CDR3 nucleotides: TGTGCCAGCAGTTTAGGGGGACAGTTATATAATTCACCCCTCCACTTT. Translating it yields CASSLGGQLYNSPLHF.

DNA of the CDR3: TGTGCCAGCAGCCCTTTATCCGGGGGACTAGAGACCCAGTACTTC. Its protein is CASSPLSGGLETQYF. The chain employs TRBV3-1 (or the pseudogene TRBV3-2) and TRBJ2-5, with a tentative D call TRBD2 (6 bases). V lost 4 bases and J 4 bases, leaving 16 bases between the germline ends. Germline V gene sequence: CDR1 LGHDT, CDR2 YNNKEL (reference sequence). The CDR3 has 15 residues.

DNA of the CDR3: TGCGCCAGCAGCTCATCAGCGGGGGGGCGGGCAGATACGCAGTATTTT. Translation gives CASSSSAGGRADTQYF. The chain has TRBV5-1 and TRBJ2-3; TRBD2 aligns across 10 bases. The CDR3 contains 16 residues. Germline CDR1 is SGHRS and CDR2 is YFSETQ. The V gene end was trimmed by 3 bases and the J gene end by 4 bases; junction bases not matched to a gene: 8.

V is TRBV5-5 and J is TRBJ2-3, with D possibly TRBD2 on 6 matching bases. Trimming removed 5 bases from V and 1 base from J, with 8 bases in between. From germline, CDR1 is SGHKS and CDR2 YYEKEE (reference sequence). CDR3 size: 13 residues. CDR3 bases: TGTGCCAGCAGGCGGGGAGGCACAGATACGCAGTATTTT. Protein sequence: CASRRGGTDTQYF.

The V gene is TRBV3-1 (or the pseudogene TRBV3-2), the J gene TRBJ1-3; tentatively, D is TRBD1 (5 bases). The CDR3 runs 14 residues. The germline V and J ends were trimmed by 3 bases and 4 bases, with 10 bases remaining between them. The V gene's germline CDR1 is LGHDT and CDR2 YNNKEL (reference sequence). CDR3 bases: TGTGCCAGCAGCCAGGGAGGGGCCGGAAACACCATATATTTT. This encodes CASSQGGAGNTIYF.

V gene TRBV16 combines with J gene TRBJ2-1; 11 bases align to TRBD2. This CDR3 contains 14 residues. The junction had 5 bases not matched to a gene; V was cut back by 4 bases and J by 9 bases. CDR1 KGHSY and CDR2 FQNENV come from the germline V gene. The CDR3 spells CASSRALAGGEQFF. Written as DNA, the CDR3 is TGTGCCAGCAGCCGCGCCCTAGCGGGGGGTGAGCAGTTCTTC.

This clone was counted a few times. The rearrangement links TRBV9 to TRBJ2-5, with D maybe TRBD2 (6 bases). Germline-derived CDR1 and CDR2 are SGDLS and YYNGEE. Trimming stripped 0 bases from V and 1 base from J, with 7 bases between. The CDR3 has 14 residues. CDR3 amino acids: CASSVAGAQETQYF. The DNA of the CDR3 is TGTGCCAGCAGCGTAGCGGGAGCCCAAGAGACCCAGTACTTC.

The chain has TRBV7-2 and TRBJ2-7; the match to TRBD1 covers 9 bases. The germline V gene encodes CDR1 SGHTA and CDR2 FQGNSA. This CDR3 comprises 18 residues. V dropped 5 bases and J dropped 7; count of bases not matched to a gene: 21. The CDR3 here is CASSALWTTGTGRSEQYF. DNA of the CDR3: TGTGCCAGCAGCGCACTCTGGACTACCGGGACAGGGAGGTCGGAGCAGTACTTC.

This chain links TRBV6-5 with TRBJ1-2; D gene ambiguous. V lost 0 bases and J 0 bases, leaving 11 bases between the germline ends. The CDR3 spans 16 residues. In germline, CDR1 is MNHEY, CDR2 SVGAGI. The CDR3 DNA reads TGTGCCAGCAGTTACTCGGATCACAGTACTAACTATGGCTACACCTTC. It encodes CASSYSDHSTNYGYTF.

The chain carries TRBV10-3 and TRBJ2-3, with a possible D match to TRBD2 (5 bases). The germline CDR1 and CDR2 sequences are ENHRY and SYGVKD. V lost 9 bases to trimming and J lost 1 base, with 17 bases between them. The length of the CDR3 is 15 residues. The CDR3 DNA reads TGTGCCATTTCCGGGGTCTCCAGTGGCACAGATACGCAGTATTTT. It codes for CAISGVSSGTDTQYF.

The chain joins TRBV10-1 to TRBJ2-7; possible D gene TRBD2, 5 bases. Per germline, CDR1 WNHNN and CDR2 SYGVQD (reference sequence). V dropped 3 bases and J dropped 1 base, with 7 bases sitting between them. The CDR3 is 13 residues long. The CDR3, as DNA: TGCGCCAGCAGTGATGGCGGGTCCTACGAGCAGTACTTC. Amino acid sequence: CASSDGGSYEQYF.

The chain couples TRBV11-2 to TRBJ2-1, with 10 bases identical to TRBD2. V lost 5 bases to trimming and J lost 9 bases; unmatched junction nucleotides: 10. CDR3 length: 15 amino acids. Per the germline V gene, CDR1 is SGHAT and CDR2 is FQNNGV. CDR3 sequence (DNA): TGTGCCAGCAGCCCAGGACTAGCGGCGCTGTCTGAGCAGTTCTTC. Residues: CASSPGLAALSEQFF.

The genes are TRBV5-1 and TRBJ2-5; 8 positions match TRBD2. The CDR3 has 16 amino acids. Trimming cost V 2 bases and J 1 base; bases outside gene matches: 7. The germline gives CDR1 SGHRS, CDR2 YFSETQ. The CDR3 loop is CASSFGGGPLQETQYF. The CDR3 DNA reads TGCGCCAGCAGCTTCGGCGGGGGGCCCCTCCAAGAGACCCAGTACTTC. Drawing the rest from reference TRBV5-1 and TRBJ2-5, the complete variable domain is KAGVTQTPRYLIKTRGQQVTLSCSPISGHRSVSWYQQTPGQGLQFLFEYFSETQRNKGNFPGRFSGRQFSNSRSEMNVSTLELGDSALYLCASSFGGGPLQETQYFGPGTRLLVL.

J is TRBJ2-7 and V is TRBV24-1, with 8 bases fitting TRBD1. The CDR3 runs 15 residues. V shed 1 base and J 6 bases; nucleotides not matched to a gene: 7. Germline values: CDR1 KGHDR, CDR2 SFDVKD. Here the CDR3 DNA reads TGTGCCACCAGTGATTTCGCAGGGGGCGTGGGCGAGCAGTACTTC. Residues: CATSDFAGGVGEQYF.